This T cell receptor beta chain was captured by sequencing in a study of blood T cell repertoires in COVID-19. Overall study: Samples representing acute and convalescent COVID-19 were sourced from the United States, Italy and Spain. In each case, the material was cDNA or gDNA derived from T cells, B-cell-depleted T cells, or PBMCs.

Germline assignment: CDR1 SGHTS and CDR2 YDEGEE. CDR3 length equals 15 residues. The V end lost 3 bases, the J end lost 2 bases, and 12 bases lay between the germline ends. Authors' data handling: Cell counts per sample came from amplifying reference gene primers. The assay was immunoSEQ multiplex PCR, and TCRdb's table has in-frame clones only and misses some. That table supplies the V and J calls and clone size; D and trimming were determined from the DNA. Of about 38,000 clones detected, around 87% appear once; the ten largest clones hold 24%. This TCR came from a man aged 50 or older with active or convalescent COVID-19. V gene TRBV5-8 combines with J gene TRBJ1-5, with D possibly being TRBD1 (5 bases). Input material: peripheral blood. CDR3 sequence reads: CASSSRGWGNQPQHF. The DNA of the CDR3 is TGTGCCAGCAGCTCCCGGGGGTGGGGCAATCAGCCCCAGCATTTT.